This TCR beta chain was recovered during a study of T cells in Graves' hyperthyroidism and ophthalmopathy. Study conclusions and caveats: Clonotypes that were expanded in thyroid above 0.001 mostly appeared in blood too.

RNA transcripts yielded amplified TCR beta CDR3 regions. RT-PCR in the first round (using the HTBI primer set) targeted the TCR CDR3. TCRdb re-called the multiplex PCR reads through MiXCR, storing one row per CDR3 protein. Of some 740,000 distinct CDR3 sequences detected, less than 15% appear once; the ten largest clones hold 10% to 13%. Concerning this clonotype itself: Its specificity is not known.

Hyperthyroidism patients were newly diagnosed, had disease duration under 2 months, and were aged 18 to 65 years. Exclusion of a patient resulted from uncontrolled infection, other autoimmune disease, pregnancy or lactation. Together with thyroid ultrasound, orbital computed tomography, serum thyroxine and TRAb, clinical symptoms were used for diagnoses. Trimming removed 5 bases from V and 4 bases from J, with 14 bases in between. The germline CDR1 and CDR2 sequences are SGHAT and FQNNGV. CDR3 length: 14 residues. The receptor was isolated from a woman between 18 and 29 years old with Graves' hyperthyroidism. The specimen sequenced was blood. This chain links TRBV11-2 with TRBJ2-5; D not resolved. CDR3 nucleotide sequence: TGTGCCAGCAGCCGCCTCGTGACGGGAGAGACCCAGTACTTC. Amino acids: CASSRLVTGETQYF.